Listed here are 25 T cell receptor beta chains from one sample, sequenced in a study of T-cell reconstitution after alpha-beta-depleted transplantation in children. Unique molecular identifiers were built into the TCRbeta library. TCRdb redid the calling of the PCR reads with MiXCR, one entry per CDR3 protein. The sample records about 1,000,000 distinct CDR3 sequences, 25% to 30% being singletons. The specimen comprised PBMCs, mostly from graft donor cells, sampled 360 days after TCRalphabeta/CD19-depleted stem cell transplant. These receptors were obtained from a boy under two years old who had a stem cell transplant for SCID, so the T cells may come from the graft donor.

The chain's CDR3 is CATSRSLRGSGANHEQFF. CDR3 DNA sequence: TGTGCCACCAGCAGATCTTTGAGGGGCTCAGGGGCAAATCATGAGCAGTTCTTC. The chain uses TRBV15 and TRBJ2-1; D is perhaps TRBD1 (6 bases). The V and J ends lost 2 bases and 8 bases respectively, with 25 bases between them. Germline V lookup: CDR1 LNHNV, CDR2 YYDKDF (reference sequence). The CDR3 is made up of 18 amino acids.

The chain combines TRBV12-3 or TRBV12-4 with TRBJ2-1; D assignment may be TRBD1 or TRBD2 (5 bases each). The CDR3 totals 19 residues. The ends were cut back, 2 bases at V and 9 bases at J, with 29 bases in the middle. CDR3: CASSLKVMRDRRGYGEQFF. The CDR3 DNA sequence: TGTGCCAGCAGTTTAAAGGTAATGAGGGACCGCCGAGGCTACGGTGAGCAGTTCTTC.

J is TRBJ1-2 and V is TRBV6-5, with a tentative D call TRBD1 (5 bases). The germline V gene has CDR1 MNHEY and CDR2 SVGAGI. The length of the CDR3 is 15 residues. V was cut by 2 bases and J by 8 bases, with 18 bases left in between. The CDR3 loop is CASSYRGGILGGYTF. The CDR3 DNA reads as TGTGCCAGCAGTTACCGTGGGGGAATACTGGGAGGCTACACCTTC.

Only a few counts were recorded for this clonotype. The chain recombines TRBV20-1 with TRBJ1-3; D possibly corresponds to TRBD1 (6 bases). From germline, CDR1 is DFQATT and CDR2 SNEGSKA (reference sequence). V lost 6 bases to trimming and J lost 4 bases, with 19 bases between them. The CDR3 is made up of 15 amino acids. The DNA of the CDR3 is TGCAGTGCGGGGGACACCGCTGCTCAAGGAAACACCATATATTTT. It encodes CSAGDTAAQGNTIYF.

CDR3 DNA sequence: TGCGCCAGCAGCCAAGGTCCTCTCACAGATACGCAGTATTTT. Translating gives CASSQGPLTDTQYF. The rearrangement links TRBV4-1 to TRBJ2-3; D uncertain. The V and J ends lost 1 base and 2 bases respectively, with 7 bases between them. CDR3 size: 14 residues. Per germline, CDR1 MGHRA and CDR2 YSYEKL.

The rearrangement joins TRBV7-6 to TRBJ1-1, with a tentative D call TRBD1 (5 bases). Germline CDR1 is SGHVS and CDR2 is FNYEAQ. This CDR3 comprises 15 residues. Deletions cut 4 bases from V and 0 bases from J, with 12 bases between. The CDR3 DNA reads TGTGCCAGCAGCTCCCTGACAGCACTGAACACTGAAGCTTTCTTT. Protein product: CASSSLTALNTEAFF.

The CDR3 sequence: CSARDPGQIGTDTQYF. Written as DNA, the CDR3 is TGCAGTGCTAGAGATCCGGGACAGATAGGCACAGATACGCAGTATTTT. The chain is built from TRBV20-1 and TRBJ2-3; 7 bases map to TRBD1. Germline V CDR1 and CDR2: DFQATT, SNEGSKA (reference sequence). This CDR3 contains 16 residues. The V segment lost 0 bases and the J segment 1 base; nucleotides outside the gene matches: 7.

This clonotype appeared a few times. V usage is TRBV12-3 or TRBV12-4 and J usage is TRBJ2-5; D is undetermined. The CDR3 contains 13 residues. V gave up 6 bases and J gave up 5 bases, with 13 bases separating them. CDR3 loop: CASRKGSVETQYF. The CDR3 bases are TGTGCCAGCAGGAAAGGAAGCGTCGAGACCCAGTACTTC.

CDR3 loop: CASSLAQSPYNEQFF. DNA of the CDR3: TGTGCCAGCAGCTTAGCGCAATCCCCGTACAATGAGCAGTTCTTC. The genes are TRBV7-7 and TRBJ2-1; D is ambiguous. V was trimmed by 0 bases and J by 4 bases, leaving 10 bases between them. The CDR3 runs 15 residues. Germline loops: CDR1 SSHAT, CDR2 FNYEAQ (reference sequence).

V is TRBV29-1 and J is TRBJ1-1; maybe TRBD1 (6 bases). Looked up from germline, CDR1 is SQVTM and CDR2 is ANQGSEA. V lost 4 bases to trimming and J lost 2 bases, with 17 bases between them. This CDR3 spans 15 amino acids. DNA of the CDR3: TGCAGCGTTGGAGGAACCAGGGGAATCAACACTGAAGCTTTCTTT. It yields the protein CSVGGTRGINTEAFF.

This clonotype was picked up many times. The rearrangement links TRBV5-6 to TRBJ2-7, with D hard to call. Germline-derived CDR1 and CDR2 are SGHDT and YYEEEE. V was clipped by 2 bases and J by 5 bases, with 8 bases between them. The CDR3 has 12 residues. This CDR3 is CASSFGFHEQYF. The CDR3 DNA sequence: TGTGCCAGCAGCTTCGGGTTCCACGAGCAGTACTTC.

The sample holds a few counts of this clonotype. This chain uses TRBV18 with TRBJ2-7; D gene unclear. Germline CDR1 and CDR2: KGHSH and LQKENI. With 6 bases removed from V and 2 bases from J, the gap between germline ends came to 14 bases. CDR3 length equals 14 residues. The CDR3 reads CASSPTDTPYEQYF. The CDR3 nucleotides are TGTGCCAGCTCCCCGACGGATACCCCCTACGAGCAGTACTTC.

The rearrangement links TRBV6-5 to TRBJ2-7, with TRBD1 matching over 9 bases. The CDR3 extends over 15 amino acids. V lost 2 bases to trimming and J lost 1 base; unmatched junction nucleotides: 3. Germline V gene data show CDR1 as MNHEY and CDR2 as SVGAGI. The CDR3 sequence is CASSYRDRESYEQYF. The CDR3, as DNA: TGTGCCAGCAGTTACCGGGACAGGGAATCCTACGAGCAGTACTTC.

This clonotype was seen more than once but under ten times. The chain joins TRBV20-1 to TRBJ2-1; 11 bases agree with TRBD2. The V and J ends lost 6 bases and 3 bases, in that order; junction bases with no gene match: 7. Germline V gene lookup returns CDR1 DFQATT and CDR2 SNEGSKA (reference sequence). CDR3 length: 15 residues. In DNA, the CDR3 is TGCAGTGCCAGACTAGCGGGGAGAAACTACAATGAGCAGTTCTTC. Protein: CSARLAGRNYNEQFF.

This chain joins TRBV7-2 and TRBJ2-5; weak D call: TRBD2 (5 bases). V gave up 5 bases and J gave up 5 bases, with 18 bases separating them. From germline, CDR1 is SGHTA and CDR2 FQGNSA. The CDR3 is 15 residues long. In nucleotides, the CDR3 is TGTGCCAGCAGCCTGCAACCTCTTCGGGGTGAGACCCAGTACTTC. Translated: CASSLQPLRGETQYF.

This clonotype was seen only a few times. The rearrangement uses TRBV6-2 or TRBV6-3 and TRBJ2-3; 9 positions agree with TRBD2. V lost 6 bases to trimming and J lost 3 bases; unmatched junction nucleotides: 4. This CDR3 comprises 14 residues. Germline-derived CDR1 and CDR2 are MNHEY and SVGEGT. This chain's CDR3 is CASSKRGVTDTQYF. The CDR3 DNA reads TGTGCCAGCAGCAAGCGGGGGGTTACAGATACGCAGTATTTT.

This clonotype came up many times. This chain uses TRBV28 with TRBJ2-7; D possibly matches TRBD1 or TRBD2 (5 bases each). Trimming cost V 9 bases and J 5 bases, with 17 bases left between them. Germline V gene lookup returns CDR1 MDHEN and CDR2 SYDVKM. The CDR3 loop spans 13 amino acids. The CDR3 nucleotides read TGTGCCAGTAGGGACCGAGGAAGGGACGAGCAGTACTTC. Its translation is CASRDRGRDEQYF.

The V and J genes are TRBV29-1 and TRBJ2-2; TRBD1 matches 10 bases. Trimming removed 6 bases from V and 7 bases from J; junction bases left unmatched: 8. The CDR3 runs to 14 residues. Germline V gives CDR1 SQVTM, CDR2 ANQGSEA. CDR3 coding DNA: TGCAGCGTCCCGGGACAGGGGCCCGGCGGGGAGCTGTTTTTT. It translates to CSVPGQGPGGELFF.

This clonotype was found a few times. This rearrangement joins TRBV5-5 to TRBJ2-2; D is unresolved. Germline V gives CDR1 SGHKS, CDR2 YYEKEE (reference sequence). The CDR3 has 15 residues. Trimming pared 4 bases from V and 2 bases from J, leaving 12 bases between. As DNA, the CDR3 is TGTGCCAGCAGCCCGACCGATACAAACACCGGGGAGCTGTTTTTT. As protein: CASSPTDTNTGELFF.

The CDR3 is CASSFPPLDEQYF. CDR3 in DNA: TGTGCCAGCAGTTTCCCCCCCCTCGACGAGCAGTACTTC. This chain uses TRBV28 with TRBJ2-7; no reliable D call. Trimming pared 3 bases from V and 5 bases from J, leaving 11 bases between. CDR1 is MDHEN, CDR2 SYDVKM, per germline. This CDR3 region has 13 residues.

This chain joins TRBV7-9 and TRBJ2-5; 7 bases are a match to TRBD2. The CDR3 consists of 16 residues. Germline V gives CDR1 SEHNR, CDR2 FQNEAQ (reference sequence). With V trimmed by 4 bases and J by 7 bases, 15 bases remained unmatched. The DNA for the CDR3 is TGTGCCAGCAGCTCTCGGGGGGTTCAAGACGCTTCGACCCAGTACTTC. Encoded protein: CASSSRGVQDASTQYF.

The chain joins TRBV10-3 to TRBJ1-4; unclear D gene. Trimming left V 0 bases short and J 8 bases short, with 13 bases between. The CDR3 totals 15 residues. Germline CDR1 is ENHRY and CDR2 is SYGVKD. Written as DNA, the CDR3 is TGTGCCATCAGTGAGTCTCTTCAGCAAAAGGAAAAACTGTTTTTT. Its protein product is CAISESLQQKEKLFF.

This clonotype was detected a few times. The CDR3: CASSLSGRITYEQYF. Here the CDR3 DNA reads TGTGCCAGCAGTTTATCAGGTCGCATTACCTACGAGCAGTACTTC. The chain recombines TRBV28 with TRBJ2-7; D is unresolved. Germline lookup yields CDR1 MDHEN and CDR2 SYDVKM. There are 15 residues in the CDR3. The V end was cut by 1 base, the J end by 2 bases, with 12 bases between. Complete variable domain (other parts from reference TRBV28 and TRBJ2-7): DVKVTQSSRYLVKRTGEKVFLECVQDMDHENMFWYRQDPGLGLRLIYFSYDVKMKEKGDIPEGYSVSREKKERFSLILESASTNQTSMYLCASSLSGRITYEQYFGPGTRLTVT.

This clonotype was detected a few times. This sequence joins TRBV15 and TRBJ1-1, with D tentatively TRBD1 (5 bases). The CDR3 is 16 amino acids. V was trimmed by 3 bases and J by 5 bases, leaving 19 bases between them. CDR1 and CDR2 (germline): LNHNV, YYDKDF (reference sequence). The CDR3 sequence is CATSRDHRDPGTEAFF. For the CDR3, the DNA is TGTGCCACCAGCAGGGACCACCGGGACCCGGGGACTGAAGCTTTCTTT.

In this sample, this clonotype turned up a few times. The chain links TRBV21-1 to TRBJ2-1; the table names TRBD2, a call not compared with the DNA. TRBV21-1 is described as a pseudogene. The CDR3 loop spans 16 amino acids. The CDR3: CASSSGTSGDPNEQFF. For the CDR3, the DNA is TGTGCCAGCAGCAGCGGGACTAGCGGGGACCCTAATGAGCAGTTCTTC.